A single TCR beta chain is shown here with its context. What it binds is unknown. This specimen belongs to a study of shared clonotypes between healthy human individuals. Looking at the study overall: Used for every donor were three CD4 naive, three CD4 memory, two CD8 naive and one CD8 memory plate.

CDR3 length: 14 residues. Germline trimming cut 6 bases from V and 5 bases from J; bases unmatched to any gene: 8. CDR1 and CDR2 from the germline V gene are MNHNY and SVGAGI (reference sequence). Study findings and constraints: Relative to their counterparts shared across all four donors, non-shared clonotypes exhibited diminished generation probabilities.

Several immunoSEQ plates held equal portions of the genomic DNA taken from each subset. Clones were sequenced by immunoSEQ multiplex PCR, and TCRdb holds only the in-frame ones, with some missing. The sample has approximately 2,000,000 clones; 85% to 95% are singletons. The donors were adults (healthy and HIV-negative) with no recent acute infections or vaccinations. The sequence was obtained from a young man in good health. Some clones in this sample may be carry-over from other donors' samples. The chain carries TRBV6-6 and TRBJ2-5, with 8 bases fitting TRBD2. Input material: naive CD4+ T cells from PBMCs. Subset specified: CD45RA+ positively selected. The CDR3 DNA reads as TGTGCCAGCAGCTCGGGGGGGTTGTGGGAGACCCAGTACTTC. It is translated as CASSSGGLWETQYF.